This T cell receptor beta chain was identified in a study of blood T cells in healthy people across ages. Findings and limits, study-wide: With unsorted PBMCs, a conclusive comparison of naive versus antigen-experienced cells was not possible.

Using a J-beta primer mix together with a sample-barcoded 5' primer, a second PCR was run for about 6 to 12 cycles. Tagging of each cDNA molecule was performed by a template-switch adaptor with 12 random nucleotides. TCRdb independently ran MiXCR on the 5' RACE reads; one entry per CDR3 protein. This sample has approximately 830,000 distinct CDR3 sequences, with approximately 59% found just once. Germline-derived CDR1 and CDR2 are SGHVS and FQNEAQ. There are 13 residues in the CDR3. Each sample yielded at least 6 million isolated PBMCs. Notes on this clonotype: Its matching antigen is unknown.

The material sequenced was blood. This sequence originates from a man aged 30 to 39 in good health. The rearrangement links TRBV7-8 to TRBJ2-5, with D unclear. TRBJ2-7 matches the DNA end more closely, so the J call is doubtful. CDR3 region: CASSLDWAYEQYF. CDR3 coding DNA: TGTGCCAGCAGCTTAGATTGGGCTTACGAGCAGTACTTC.